These 6 T cell receptor beta chains share one sample of origin, sequenced in a study of cytomegalovirus exposure and HLA in healthy donors. 13 Jbeta primers and 60 Vbeta primers were used for the PCR. TCRdb's copy holds only in-frame clones and misses some; the assay was immunoSEQ multiplex PCR. The sample carries 150,000 or so clones, about 80% recorded once. The sequencing input was PBMCs. These TCRs come from a man between 18 and 35 years old in good health and CMV-seropositive.

This rearrangement joins TRBV7-9 to TRBJ2-1; D uncertain. V lost 0 bases and J 6 bases, leaving 9 bases between the germline ends. CDR3 length equals 14 residues. Germline V gives CDR1 SEHNR, CDR2 FQNEAQ (reference sequence). CDR3 amino acids: CASSLASPPNEQFF. The CDR3 DNA is TGTGCCAGCAGCTTAGCTAGTCCTCCCAATGAGCAGTTCTTC.

This chain connects TRBV7-9 to TRBJ1-2, with 7 bases lining up with TRBD1. J was trimmed by 4 bases and V by 4 bases; bases with no gene match: 6. CDR3 size: 14 residues. Germline V gene lookup returns CDR1 SEHNR and CDR2 FQNEAQ (reference sequence). The CDR3 bases are TGTGCCAGCAGCTCCGACAGGGCTGCCTATGGCTACACCTTC. It specifies CASSSDRAAYGYTF.

The chain carries TRBV4-2 and TRBJ2-1, with 10 positions matching TRBD1. Germline V gene lookup returns CDR1 LGHNA and CDR2 YNFKEQ. The CDR3 covers 17 residues. J gave up 5 bases and V 1 base, and 8 bases lay outside the gene matches. CDR3 loop: CASSQVRGGTGDNEQFF. CDR3 DNA: TGTGCCAGCAGCCAAGTCCGAGGGGGGACAGGGGACAATGAGCAGTTCTTC.

V and J are TRBV7-2 and TRBJ2-3, with 10 bases that match TRBD2. CDR3 length: 15 residues. The V gene end was trimmed by 5 bases and the J gene end by 4 bases; junction bases not matched to a gene: 6. From germline, CDR1 is SGHTA and CDR2 FQGNSA. CDR3 DNA: TGTGCCAGCAGCGTCGGGACTAGCGCTGCAGATACGCAGTATTTT. It codes for CASSVGTSAADTQYF.

The chain couples TRBV29-1 to TRBJ2-7, with 9 bases lining up with TRBD1. The CDR3 loop spans 16 amino acids. With V trimmed by 0 bases and J by 3 bases, 9 bases remained unmatched. Germline V CDR1 and CDR2: SQVTM, ANQGSEA. The CDR3 here is CSVEDASGQGLYEQYF. The CDR3 DNA sequence: TGCAGCGTTGAAGATGCGTCGGGACAGGGTCTCTACGAGCAGTACTTC.

CDR3 residues: CASSPKRGQSNQPQHF. In nucleotides, the CDR3 is TGTGCCAGCAGCCCAAAGCGGGGTCAGAGCAATCAGCCCCAGCATTTT. The rearrangement links TRBV14 to TRBJ1-5; no clear D gene. Trimming pared 4 bases from V and 1 base from J, leaving 14 bases between. Germline V lookup: CDR1 SGHDN, CDR2 FVKESK. CDR3 length equals 16 residues.